The T cell receptor beta chain under discussion was sequenced for a study of CD8 T cells in ankylosing spondylitis. About this clonotype: Its antigen remains unknown.

One entry per CDR3 protein, called by TCRdb with MiXCR from the 5' RACE reads. The top ten hold about 0.49% of the sample, which has some 840,000 distinct CDR3 sequences, 12% seen once. Overall study results and limits: Within peripheral blood, clones linked to disease were CD8+ and relatively rare. Several of the motif variants were reported before in synovial fluid and blood from reactive arthritis. Ankylosing spondylitis blood appeared to carry a characteristic TCR beta motif of roughly 8 highly homologous variants.

The CDR3 spans 14 residues. Germline assignment: CDR1 SQVTM and CDR2 ANQGSEA. V gave up 5 bases and J gave up 0 bases, with 10 bases separating them. The rearrangement links TRBV29-1 to TRBJ2-2, with TRBD2 as a possible D gene (5 bases). The receptor was derived from a male donor with ankylosing spondylitis. What was sequenced was blood, either unsorted or a sorted T cell fraction (not recorded which). The CDR3 DNA follows: TGCAGCGTTATAAGGACTGCGAACACCGGGGAGCTGTTTTTT. This sequence encodes CSVIRTANTGELFF.